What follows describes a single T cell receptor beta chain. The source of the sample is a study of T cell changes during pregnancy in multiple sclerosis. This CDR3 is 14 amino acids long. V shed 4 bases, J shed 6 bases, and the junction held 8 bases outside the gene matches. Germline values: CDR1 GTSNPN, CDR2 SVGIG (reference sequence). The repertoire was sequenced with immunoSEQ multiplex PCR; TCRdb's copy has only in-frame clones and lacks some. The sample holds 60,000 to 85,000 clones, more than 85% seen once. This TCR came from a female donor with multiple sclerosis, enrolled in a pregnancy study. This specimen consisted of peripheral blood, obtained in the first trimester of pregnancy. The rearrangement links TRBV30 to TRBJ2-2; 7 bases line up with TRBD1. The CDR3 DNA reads TGTGCCTGGATAGAAGGGGGCATGGCCGGGGAGCTGTTTTTT. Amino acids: CAWIEGGMAGELFF.